A selection of T cell receptor beta chains follows, all from one sample in a study of blood T cell repertoires in COVID-19. TCRdb keeps only in-frame clones here, not all; method: immunoSEQ multiplex PCR. The repertoire holds tens of thousands of clones, with 87% as singletons. Sequencing used peripheral blood. The receptors come from a male donor with acute or convalescent COVID-19. Both conserved end residues are trimmed from each CDR3.

j_gene,v_gene,CDR3aa
TRBJ1-3,TRBV28,ASSPPGQSSGNTIY
TRBJ1-1,TRBV3-1/TRBV3-2,ASSQDTGFQNTEAF
TRBJ1-5,TRBV6-5,ASSPDRGNQPQH
TRBJ1-1,TRBV19,ASSFRDRGPEAF
TRBJ1-5,TRBV30,AWSGQGNQPQH
TRBJ1-2,TRBV11-1,ASSLGQANYGYT
TRBJ1-3,TRBV19,ASSLVPGAGNTIY
TRBJ1-1,TRBV7-6,ASSRYRGGTEAF
TRBJ2-3,TRBV19,ASSIHWRGITDTQY
TRBJ1-5,TRBV6-2/TRBV6-3,ASGPYSNQPQH
TRBJ1-3,TRBV6-5,ASSYSAPSGNTIY
TRBJ1-5,TRBV30,AWSRAGGRNQPQH
TRBJ1-4,TRBV5-1,ASSLNRDELF
TRBJ2-5,TRBV21-1,ASSKVGRPPRGQETQY
TRBJ2-5,TRBV29-1,SARQGVGETQY
TRBJ1-2,TRBV7-8,ASSSRQGDYGYT
TRBJ1-1,TRBV30,AWSPRTGRTEAF
TRBJ2-1,TRBV5-4,ASRRDRVNEQF
TRBJ2-2,TRBV19,ASNYGASGAYTGELF
TRBJ2-7,TRBV5-1,ASSPGQGGMVEQY
TRBJ2-3,TRBV25-1,ASSDGQRSTDTQY
TRBJ1-1,TRBV19,ASSLRRDMNTEAF
TRBJ2-6,TRBV5-1,ASRRDSSGANVLT
TRBJ1-5,TRBV7-9,ASSLVGSRRGNQPQH
TRBJ2-2,TRBV7-2,ASSLAQGAVGELF
TRBJ1-2,TRBV3-1/TRBV3-2,ASSQAQGAVGYT
TRBJ1-1,TRBV6-1,ASSETGFTEAF
TRBJ1-2,TRBV30,AWSVQGGLGYT
TRBJ2-5,TRBV15,ATSTTGGQETQY
TRBJ1-2,TRBV7-9,ASSLQTNPAGYT
TRBJ1-2,TRBV5-4,ASTPGGRGRDGYT
TRBJ2-5,TRBV3-1/TRBV3-2,ASSPGGRTQETQY
TRBJ1-2,TRBV2,ANGFPMISGGYT
TRBJ1-4,TRBV7-9,ASSLAAGGEEKLF
TRBJ1-6,TRBV5-6,ASSLAGTGYSPLH
TRBJ1-2,TRBV6-1,ASSELTGFNYGYT
TRBJ1-2,TRBV19,ASSPSVDRLVSGYT
TRBJ1-1,TRBV19,ASVGEAFTEAF
TRBJ1-4,TRBV5-6,ASTLFVVREKLF
TRBJ2-1,TRBV2,ASRPLAVSYNEQF
TRBJ1-5,TRBV27,ASSLGQGQPQH
TRBJ2-1,TRBV14,ASSRWEADNEQF
TRBJ2-5,TRBV5-4,ASSPGGVPPQETQY
TRBJ2-5,TRBV7-7,ASSSDRVETQY
TRBJ2-6,TRBV5-4,ASSSYFSGANVLT
TRBJ1-1,TRBV5-1,ASSPGQIGTEAF
TRBJ1-1,TRBV2,ASRSTGRTEAF
TRBJ2-3,TRBV28,ASSDYADSTDTQY
TRBJ2-2,TRBV12-3/TRBV12-4,ASGLDTGELF
TRBJ2-5,TRBV7-9,ASSLRLAGTQY
TRBJ1-5,TRBV6-1,ASSGGTAVSNQPQH
TRBJ2-1,TRBV30,AWKLAGGRNEQF
TRBJ1-2,TRBV6-4,ASSDPSGQGQGYT
TRBJ1-5,TRBV19,ASSIAPQGTDQPQH